This T cell receptor (beta chain) derives from a study of T cell responses to AZD1222 COVID-19 vaccine. Assay used: immunoSEQ multiplex PCR; TCRdb lists only in-frame clones, some missing. This table has about 170,000 clones, roughly nine tenths appearing once. V gave up 0 bases and J gave up 8 bases; unmatched junction bases: 5. Per the germline V gene, CDR1 is SGHRS and CDR2 is YFSETQ. This CDR3 has 15 residues. This sample comprised peripheral blood, obtained on day 0 of AZD1222 vaccination. The clonotype was recovered from an adult in good health. The chain links TRBV5-1 to TRBJ1-4; 9 bases match TRBD1. CDR3 in DNA: TGCGCCAGCAGCTTGGGGGACAGGGTAGGAGAAAAACTGTTTTTT. Translation gives CASSLGDRVGEKLFF.